This passage covers 18 T cell receptor beta chains from one sample sequenced in a study of T cells in Graves' hyperthyroidism and ophthalmopathy. Amplification of TCR beta CDR3 regions used RNA as the template. The TCR CDR3 was amplified in a first-round RT-PCR using the HTBI primer set. From the multiplex PCR reads, TCRdb called clonotypes with MiXCR, one entry per CDR3 protein. Of more than 450,000 distinct CDR3 sequences in the sample, approximately 15% were seen once. Sequencing input: blood. The receptors were sampled from a woman in her forties with Graves' hyperthyroidism.

This clonotype came up many times. The chain employs TRBV5-1 and TRBJ2-2; TRBD1 matches at 7 bases. CDR3 length: 15 residues. CDR1 and CDR2 from the germline V gene are SGHRS and YFSETQ. The J segment lost 2 bases and the V segment lost 5 bases, leaving 6 bases of the junction unmatched. CDR3 sequence (DNA): TGCGCCAGCAGATCCGGGACAGTTAACACCGGGGAGCTGTTTTTT. Its translation: CASRSGTVNTGELFF.

This clonotype was seen repeatedly, ten times or more. This sequence joins TRBV7-2 and TRBJ2-5; tentative D call: TRBD1 (5 bases). CDR3 length: 15 residues. V gave up 1 base and J gave up 3 bases, with 12 bases separating them. The germline gives CDR1 SGHTA, CDR2 FQGNSA. In DNA form, the CDR3 reads TGTGCCAGCAGCTTAGGAATGGCAGGGAAAGAGACCCAGTACTTC. Encoded protein: CASSLGMAGKETQYF.

This clonotype was counted only a few times. The rearrangement uses TRBV20-1 and TRBJ2-7; no definite D call. Germline V gives CDR1 DFQATT, CDR2 SNEGSKA (reference sequence). The CDR3 contains 13 residues. For the CDR3, the DNA is TGCAGGGGTCGAACGGCGAGCTCCTACGAGCAGTACTTC. Its translation: CRGRTASSYEQYF.

This clonotype was observed a handful of times. The genes are TRBV29-1 and TRBJ1-2; no definite D call. Looked up from germline, CDR1 is SQVTM and CDR2 is ANQGSEA. The CDR3 has 13 amino acids. Trimming took off 4 bases at V and 2 bases at J, with 11 bases between the two ends. Written as DNA, the CDR3 is TGCAGCGTTGGTCCAGAGATGAACTATGGCTACACCTTC. Translation gives CSVGPEMNYGYTF.

The chain combines TRBV7-8 with TRBJ2-1, with 12 nucleotides matching TRBD2. The J segment lost 6 bases and the V segment lost 1 base, leaving 4 bases of the junction unmatched. The germline CDR1 and CDR2 sequences are SGHVS and FQNEAQ. This CDR3 comprises 16 residues. CDR3 loop: CASSLVLAGGINEQFF. CDR3 nucleotides: TGTGCCAGCAGCTTAGTTCTAGCGGGAGGGATCAATGAGCAGTTCTTC.

This clonotype came up many times. The rearrangement joins TRBV20-1 to TRBJ2-7; TRBD2 is a possible D gene (6 bases). CDR3 length: 14 residues. Germline V gene data show CDR1 as DFQATT and CDR2 as SNEGSKA (reference sequence). V lost 3 bases, J lost 5 bases, and 17 bases lay in between. In DNA, the CDR3 is TGCAGTGCTAGCTTCCGGGACTCCTTTGACGAGCAGTACTTC. This encodes CSASFRDSFDEQYF.

Only a few counts were recorded for this clonotype. A much larger clone lies a single base off, so this may be a read error. This chain uses TRBV7-9 with TRBJ2-7, with D possibly being TRBD1 (6 bases). Germline lookup yields CDR1 SEHNR and CDR2 FQNEAQ (reference sequence). The CDR3 consists of 13 residues. Trimming removed 5 bases at V and 2 bases at J, with 10 bases between. CDR3 sequence: CASSREGAYEQYF. The CDR3 DNA sequence: TGTGCCAGCAGCCGAGAGGGGGCCTACGAGCAGTACTTC.

The rearrangement joins TRBV5-1 to TRBJ2-5, with TRBD1 matching over 8 bases. V shed 4 bases, J shed 5 bases, and the junction held 7 bases outside the gene matches. The CDR3 extends over 14 amino acids. Germline V gene lookup returns CDR1 SGHRS and CDR2 YFSETQ. CDR3 DNA sequence: TGCGCCAGCAGCATTGGACAGGGATCGGAGACCCAGTACTTC. This translates into CASSIGQGSETQYF.

This clonotype showed up many times. J is TRBJ1-2 and V is TRBV28, with D hard to call. From germline, CDR1 is MDHEN and CDR2 SYDVKM. Trimming took off 6 bases at V and 4 bases at J, with 9 bases between the two ends. The length of the CDR3 is 12 residues. The CDR3 DNA is TGTGCCAGCAGCCCCCCCGCCTATGGCTACACCTTC. Its translation is CASSPPAYGYTF.

This clonotype was counted a few times. J is TRBJ2-1 and V is TRBV12-3 or TRBV12-4, with D tentatively TRBD2 (6 bases). V was cut by 8 bases and J by 7 bases, with 18 bases left in between. This CDR3 region has 14 residues. CDR3 DNA sequence: TGTGCCAGCTTCGGGCGGGGCCTGTGGAATGAGCAGTTCTTC. Its translation is CASFGRGLWNEQFF.

This clonotype was counted many times. The chain uses TRBV18 and TRBJ2-7; D is ambiguous. The length of the CDR3 is 14 residues. Trimming took 0 bases from V and 6 from J, leaving 12 bases between them. CDR1 and CDR2 (germline): KGHSH, LQKENI. In DNA, the CDR3 is TGTGCCAGCTCACCACCGTCAGGCGGCCGCGAGCAGTACTTC. It specifies CASSPPSGGREQYF.

This clonotype was seen at least ten times. The chain combines TRBV18 with TRBJ2-3; no clear D gene. Germline V gives CDR1 KGHSH, CDR2 LQKENI. The CDR3 has 13 residues. The V gene lost 3 bases and the J gene lost 6 bases, with 10 bases spanning the gap. Here the CDR3 reads CASSPHPGDTQYF. The CDR3 DNA reads TGTGCCAGCTCACCGCATCCTGGGGATACGCAGTATTTT.

This clonotype was counted at least ten times. V gene TRBV6-1 combines with J gene TRBJ1-3, with D possibly TRBD1 on 6 matching bases. The CDR3 is 15 residues long. Deletions cut 7 bases from V and 0 bases from J, with 13 bases between. Germline loops: CDR1 MNHNS, CDR2 SASEGT. The CDR3 region is CASTLTGYSGNTIYF. The DNA of the CDR3 is TGTGCCAGCACCTTAACAGGGTACTCTGGAAACACCATATATTTT.

This clonotype has ten or more counts. V is TRBV28 and J is TRBJ1-2; unclear D gene. CDR3 size: 13 residues. Trimming stripped 5 bases from V and 4 bases from J, with 11 bases between. The germline V gene has CDR1 MDHEN and CDR2 SYDVKM. The CDR3 DNA follows: TGTGCCAGCAGTCCGAACAGCGTCTATGGCTACACCTTC. Encoded protein: CASSPNSVYGYTF.

This clonotype was seen repeatedly, ten times or more. CDR3 protein: CASSFRGQGRPEQYF. CDR3 nucleotide sequence: TGTGCCAGCAGTTTCCGGGGACAGGGGAGGCCCGAGCAGTACTTC. The chain uses TRBV27 and TRBJ2-7, with 10 bases aligning to TRBD1. Germline loops: CDR1 MNHEY, CDR2 SMNVEV (reference sequence). There are 15 residues in the CDR3. The junction had 8 bases not matched to a gene; V was cut back by 3 bases and J by 6 bases.

This clonotype was seen ten or more times. V is TRBV20-1 and J is TRBJ1-4; D gene ambiguous. Germline CDR1 is DFQATT and CDR2 is SNEGSKA (reference sequence). Trimming left V 4 bases short and J 3 bases short, with 18 bases between. CDR3 length equals 16 residues. CDR3 coding DNA: TGCAGTGCTACTCGCCGGGTGTCCGGGCCTAATGAAAAACTGTTTTTT. Translated, it gives CSATRRVSGPNEKLFF.

This clonotype appeared a single time. This chain connects TRBV28 to TRBJ1-2; 10 nucleotides line up with TRBD1. Germline trimming cut 3 bases from V and 4 bases from J; bases unmatched to any gene: 11. This CDR3 spans 17 amino acids. In germline, CDR1 is MDHEN, CDR2 SYDVKM. The CDR3 loop is CASSFLLGQGIGYGYTF. The CDR3 region has the DNA TGTGCCAGCAGTTTCCTTTTGGGACAGGGGATCGGCTATGGCTACACCTTC.

This clonotype was seen repeatedly, ten times or more. The genes are TRBV19 and TRBJ1-2; TRBD1 agrees at 10 bases. V gave up 9 bases and J gave up 2 bases; unmatched junction bases: 6. The CDR3 is made up of 14 amino acids. Germline V gene data show CDR1 as LNHDA and CDR2 as SQIVND (reference sequence). This CDR3 is CASSRTGGNYGYTF. CDR3 bases: TGTGCCAGCTCCCGGACAGGGGGGAACTATGGCTACACCTTC.